The entry below describes one T cell receptor beta chain. A read error may produce the germline difference seen at one junction end. The sample originates from a study of blood T cell repertoires in COVID-19. Study as a whole: From the United States, Italy and Spain came samples of acute and convalescent COVID-19. Nucleic acid was either cDNA or gDNA, and it came from T cells, B-cell-depleted T cells, or PBMCs.

The authors' processing: By means of reference gene primer amplification, nucleated cell counts were estimated. Here immunoSEQ multiplex PCR was the method, and the copy in TCRdb shows in-frame clones only, minus some. V, J and clone size are taken as reported in that table, and D and trimming were inferred from the DNA itself. The sample lists about 54,000 clones; roughly 80% were seen once. Germline V CDR1 and CDR2: SSHAT, FNYEAQ (reference sequence). This CDR3 region has 16 residues. The chain carries TRBV7-7 and TRBJ2-5; 8 bases map to TRBD2. The sequence was collected from a human donor in a cohort sampled during active or convalescent COVID-19. Sequenced sample: peripheral blood. The CDR3: CASSLSSGGFQETQYF. DNA of the CDR3: TGTGCTAGCAGCTTATCCAGCGGGGGATTCCAAGAGACCCAGTACTTC.